This T cell receptor (beta chain) was sequenced for a study of T cell repertoires in ileal Crohn's disease. The overall study: Surgery for a complication: stricturing in 61%, penetrating in around 39%.

The time point denotes: neoterminal ileum biopsy at postoperative endoscopy, about 6 months after surgery. Included were adult ileal or ileocolonic Crohn's patients indicated for ileocolonic resection. Trimming pared 5 bases from V and 5 bases from J, leaving 15 bases between. Germline-derived CDR1 and CDR2 are MNHEY and SMNVEV (reference sequence). The CDR3 length is 14 residues. Method: immunoSEQ multiplex PCR; TCRdb's copy keeps in-frame clones and lacks some. The sample holds 13,000 or so clones, 80% to 85% seen once. The chain is built from TRBV27 and TRBJ1-2; D might be TRBD1 (6 bases). The receptor was derived from an adult with Crohn's disease. The sample was ileal tissue. CDR3 sequence reads: CASSNLNRAYGYTF. In DNA, the CDR3 is TGTGCCAGCAGTAACCTCAACAGGGCGTATGGCTACACCTTC.